The 14 T cell receptor beta chains presented below share a single source sample, sequenced in a study of siplizumab effects on memory and regulatory T cells. The table came from immunoSEQ multiplex PCR; TCRdb's copy has only in-frame clones and leaves some out. The sample holds about 100,000 clones; 94% are singletons and the top ten take approximately 1.5%. The sequenced sample consisted of non-Treg CD4+ T cells sorted from blood. These receptors came from a human donor in good health.

The chain recombines TRBV10-2 with TRBJ2-7; 8 nucleotides agree with TRBD1. The germline V gene has CDR1 WSHSY and CDR2 SAAADI. V lost 4 bases to trimming and J lost 6 bases; unmatched junction nucleotides: 5. The CDR3 is made up of 13 amino acids. CDR3 sequence reads: CASSADRAGEQYF. CDR3 DNA: TGCGCCAGCAGTGCGGACAGGGCCGGCGAGCAGTACTTC.

The chain uses TRBV5-1 and TRBJ1-6, with D unresolved. CDR3 length: 13 amino acids. Germline loops: CDR1 SGHRS, CDR2 YFSETQ. V lost 0 bases to trimming and J lost 7 bases, with 5 bases between them. Written as DNA, the CDR3 is TGCGCCAGCAGCTTGGCCCCAAATTCACCCCTCCACTTT. This sequence encodes CASSLAPNSPLHF.

The genes are TRBV28 and TRBJ1-3; D unresolved. The germline gives CDR1 MDHEN, CDR2 SYDVKM. The ends were cut back, 5 bases at V and 7 bases at J, with 6 bases in the middle. The CDR3 has 11 amino acids. The chain's CDR3 is CASSDGNTIYF. The CDR3 coding sequence is TGTGCCAGCAGTGACGGGAACACCATATATTTT.

DNA for the CDR3: TGTGCCAGCAGTAGTCCAGCGGGAGTAAAGCATGAGCAGTTCTTC. It translates to CASSSPAGVKHEQFF. J is TRBJ2-1 and V is TRBV28, with 8 bases fitting TRBD2. J lost 8 bases, V lost 5 bases, and 11 bases had no gene match. Germline loops: CDR1 MDHEN, CDR2 SYDVKM. CDR3 size: 15 residues.

The rearrangement uses TRBV9 and TRBJ1-3; D is unclear. The CDR3 is 17 residues long. V shed 3 bases and J shed 2 bases, with 18 bases lying between them. Looked up from germline, CDR1 is SGDLS and CDR2 is YYNGEE. This CDR3 reads CASSGIKTDNAGNTIYF. CDR3 sequence (DNA): TGTGCCAGCAGCGGAATAAAGACCGACAATGCTGGAAACACCATATATTTT.

Only a few counts were recorded for this clone. The V and J genes are TRBV10-1 and TRBJ2-3, with D possibly being TRBD2 (6 bases). This CDR3 has 14 residues. The V gene's germline CDR1 is WNHNN and CDR2 SYGVQD (reference sequence). V dropped 4 bases and J dropped 6 bases, with 14 bases sitting between them. In nucleotides, the CDR3 is TGCGCCAGCAGTGTTTCCGGGAGCGGGGATACGCAGTATTTT. This codes for CASSVSGSGDTQYF.

This clone was seen just once. The gene calls are TRBV6-1 and TRBJ2-1; D uncertain. Per the germline V gene, CDR1 is MNHNS and CDR2 is SASEGT. The V gene lost 2 bases and the J gene lost 7 bases, with 18 bases spanning the gap. The CDR3 has 16 amino acids. In DNA form, the CDR3 reads TGTGCCAGCAGTGAACCCCCTAGAATATTGGGGAATGAGCAGTTCTTC. Translating it yields CASSEPPRILGNEQFF.

This clone has more than one count but fewer than ten. The chain is built from TRBV7-9 and TRBJ2-2; unclear D gene. The V gene's germline CDR1 is SEHNR and CDR2 FQNEAQ (reference sequence). Trimming stripped 2 bases from V and 4 bases from J, with 5 bases between. CDR3 size: 13 residues. CDR3 DNA: TGTGCCAGCAGCTTATGGGGCACCGGGGAGCTGTTTTTT. It encodes CASSLWGTGELFF.

This chain joins TRBV9 and TRBJ2-5; TRBD2 aligns across 12 bases. Germline V gene lookup returns CDR1 SGDLS and CDR2 YYNGEE. Losses at the gene ends were 4 bases for V and 4 bases for J; bases not matched to a gene: 5. This CDR3 spans 15 amino acids. CDR3 sequence: CASSRLAGVAETQYF. CDR3 coding DNA: TGTGCCAGCAGCAGACTAGCGGGAGTTGCAGAGACCCAGTACTTC.

The V gene is TRBV6-5, the J gene TRBJ2-1, with D maybe TRBD2 (5 bases). This CDR3 has 15 amino acids. Trimming removed 6 bases from V and 1 base from J, with 13 bases in between. Germline V CDR1 and CDR2: MNHEY, SVGAGI. The CDR3 bases are TGTGCCAGCAGCCCATCCGGGAAATCCTACAATGAGCAGTTCTTC. This codes for CASSPSGKSYNEQFF.

This clone was picked up one time. This sequence joins TRBV4-1 and TRBJ2-3; TRBD1 or TRBD2 may be the D gene (7 bases each). The CDR3 is 15 residues long. V dropped 3 bases and J dropped 8 bases, with 18 bases sitting between them. CDR1 is MGHRA and CDR2 is YSYEKL in the germline V gene. The CDR3 bases are TGCGCCAGCAGCCATCCAGCGGGACAGTTGGGTACGCAGTATTTT. It yields the protein CASSHPAGQLGTQYF.

The chain recombines TRBV5-6 with TRBJ1-1; 8 bases align to TRBD1. After removal of 5 bases from V and 1 base from J, the junction contained 7 bases not matched to a gene. CDR3 size: 15 residues. CDR1 SGHDT and CDR2 YYEEEE come from the germline V gene. CDR3 sequence reads: CASRWGQAPNTEAFF. The CDR3 DNA sequence: TGTGCCAGCAGGTGGGGACAGGCGCCGAACACTGAAGCTTTCTTT.

In this sample, this clone turned up a few times. V and J are TRBV19 and TRBJ1-2; a weak D match, TRBD1 (6 bases). The germline V gene has CDR1 LNHDA and CDR2 SQIVND (reference sequence). The CDR3 is made up of 13 amino acids. Trimming took 3 bases from V and 5 from J, leaving 10 bases between them. CDR3 loop: CASSMGQGYGYTF. The CDR3 nucleotides read TGTGCCAGTAGTATGGGGCAGGGGTATGGCTACACCTTC.

In this sample, this clone turned up a few times. The chain has TRBV28 and TRBJ2-1; 8 nucleotides line up with TRBD2. This CDR3 comprises 13 residues. J gave up 5 bases and V 9 bases, and 6 bases lay outside the gene matches. CDR1 is MDHEN, CDR2 SYDVKM, per germline. The CDR3 protein is CASRSGNNNEQFF. CDR3 DNA: TGTGCCAGTCGTAGCGGGAACAACAATGAGCAGTTCTTC.